These 15 T cell receptor beta chains share one sample of origin, sequenced in a study of CD8 T cells in Susac syndrome. An amount of RNA that ranged from about 0.45 to 1 ug was reverse transcribed with random hexamers. TCRdb reprocessed the immunoSEQ multiplex PCR reads via MiXCR and lists one record per CDR3 protein. The sample lists roughly 140,000 distinct CDR3 sequences; nearly 95% were seen once. The sequenced sample was CD8+ T cells from PBMCs. These receptors were obtained from a human donor in good health.

The rearrangement links TRBV27 to TRBJ2-7, with 10 bases aligning to TRBD1. With 3 bases clipped from V and 5 bases from J, the junction kept 4 bases outside the gene matches. The V gene's germline CDR1 is MNHEY and CDR2 SMNVEV (reference sequence). This CDR3 has 14 amino acids. The CDR3 nucleotides read TGTGCCAGCAGTTTCGGGACAGGGGCTCACGAGCAGTACTTC. Amino acid sequence: CASSFGTGAHEQYF.

J is TRBJ1-1 and V is TRBV9, with 9 bases lining up with TRBD1. V dropped 7 bases and J dropped 1; count of bases not matched to a gene: 5. This CDR3 has 14 amino acids. Germline CDR1 and CDR2: SGDLS and YYNGEE. The CDR3 coding sequence is TGTGCCAGCTCCTCGGGACAGGGGAACACTGAAGCTTTCTTT. Encoded protein: CASSSGQGNTEAFF.

The V gene is TRBV23-1, the J gene TRBJ2-1; D not certain. TRBV23-1 is labeled an ORF, and its function is uncertain. The CDR3 loop spans 16 amino acids. V lost 1 base to trimming and J lost 1 base, with 11 bases between them. The CDR3 bases are TGCGCCAGCAGTCAATACGGTTCTGGATCCTACAATGAGCAGTTCTTC. Protein product: CASSQYGSGSYNEQFF.

This chain connects TRBV4-3 to TRBJ1-2; 7 bases agree with TRBD1. The CDR3 is 15 residues long. The V and J ends lost 1 base and 2 bases, in that order; junction bases with no gene match: 4. CDR1 and CDR2 from the germline V gene are LGHNA and YSLEER. The CDR3, as DNA: TGCGCCAGCAGCCAAGTTAACAGGGGCAACTATGGCTACACCTTC. It translates to CASSQVNRGNYGYTF.

This clonotype was recorded a few times. This chain connects TRBV7-3 to TRBJ1-1, with a tentative D call TRBD1 (5 bases). CDR3 length: 13 residues. Trimming took off 6 bases at V and 3 bases at J, with 11 bases between the two ends. Germline CDR1 SGHTA, CDR2 FQGTGA. This chain's CDR3 is CASSLGGDTEAFF. The CDR3 DNA follows: TGTGCCAGCAGTTTGGGGGGGGACACTGAAGCTTTCTTT.

The chain carries TRBV7-9 and TRBJ2-7, with a tentative D call TRBD1 (6 bases). The CDR3 consists of 14 residues. Between the trimmed V and J ends, which lost 4 bases and 4 bases, there was a span of 14 bases. The germline V gene has CDR1 SEHNR and CDR2 FQNEAQ (reference sequence). The CDR3 is CASSYRTALYEQYF. The CDR3 DNA is TGTGCCAGCAGCTACCGGACAGCCTTGTACGAGCAGTACTTC.

The V and J genes are TRBV5-4 and TRBJ2-3; 12 bases agree with TRBD2. CDR1 is SGHNT and CDR2 is YYREEE in the germline V gene (reference sequence). The length of the CDR3 is 15 residues. V shed 3 bases, J shed 8 bases, and the junction held 7 bases outside the gene matches. DNA for the CDR3: TGTGCCAGCAGCTCCGGAGGACTAGCGGGACCTACGCAGTATTTT. The encoded protein is CASSSGGLAGPTQYF.

The chain couples TRBV12-3 or TRBV12-4 to TRBJ1-3; possibly TRBD1 for D (6 bases). The V end lost 5 bases, the J end lost 2 bases, and 13 bases lay between the germline ends. The CDR3 covers 15 residues. The chain's CDR3 is CASSPLRGTGNTIYF. CDR3 nucleotides: TGTGCCAGCAGTCCCCTCAGGGGAACTGGAAACACCATATATTTT.

V usage is TRBV7-9 and J usage is TRBJ2-7, with D perhaps matching TRBD1 or TRBD2 (5 bases each). The germline V gene encodes CDR1 SEHNR and CDR2 FQNEAQ (reference sequence). V was shortened by 3 bases and J by 0 bases, with 15 bases between the two germline ends. The CDR3 sequence is 16 residues long. The CDR3 is CASSFPRDGTSYEQYF. For the CDR3, the DNA is TGTGCCAGCAGCTTCCCCCGGGACGGTACCTCCTACGAGCAGTACTTC.

The chain uses TRBV27 and TRBJ2-7; weak D call: TRBD1 (6 bases). In germline, CDR1 is MNHEY, CDR2 SMNVEV (reference sequence). The CDR3 contains 14 residues. Trimming pared 7 bases from V and 3 bases from J, leaving 16 bases between. CDR3 sequence reads: CASTTTGSNYEQYF. CDR3 sequence (DNA): TGTGCCAGCACCACGACAGGCTCGAACTACGAGCAGTACTTC.

The chain joins TRBV3-1 to TRBJ2-7; tentative D call: TRBD1 (5 bases). The CDR3 length is 13 residues. CDR1 is LGHDT and CDR2 is YNNKEL in the germline V gene (reference sequence). With 2 bases removed from V and 4 bases from J, the gap between germline ends came to 9 bases. The CDR3 DNA sequence: TGTGCCAGCAGCCAACAGGGTGGGTACGAGCAGTACTTC. Protein sequence: CASSQQGGYEQYF.

J is TRBJ2-1 and V is TRBV5-1; unclear D gene. This CDR3 is 13 amino acids long. The V gene's germline CDR1 is SGHRS and CDR2 YFSETQ. The V gene lost 1 base and the J gene lost 5 bases, with 7 bases spanning the gap. CDR3 in DNA: TGCGCCAGCAGCTTGAGATCTCACAATGAGCAGTTCTTC. Translation: CASSLRSHNEQFF. Full variable domain (missing parts from reference TRBV5-1 and TRBJ2-1): KAGVTQTPRYLIKTRGQQVTLSCSPISGHRSVSWYQQTPGQGLQFLFEYFSETQRNKGNFPGRFSGRQFSNSRSEMNVSTLELGDSALYLCASSLRSHNEQFFGPGTRLTVL.

The J gene is TRBJ2-5, the V gene TRBV4-3; possibly TRBD2 for D (6 bases). Trimming took 0 bases from V and 4 from J, leaving 12 bases between them. Germline CDR1 LGHNA, CDR2 YSLEER. The CDR3 covers 15 residues. The DNA for the CDR3 is TGCGCCAGCAGCCAAGATAGGGGACTGTCAGAGACCCAGTACTTC. Encoded protein: CASSQDRGLSETQYF.

The CDR3 protein is CASRDLPYNEQFF. As DNA, the CDR3 is TGTGCCAGCCGGGACTTACCGTACAATGAGCAGTTCTTC. V gene TRBV28 combines with J gene TRBJ2-1; possible D gene TRBD2, 6 bases. The CDR3 is made up of 13 amino acids. With 8 bases removed from V and 4 bases from J, the gap between germline ends came to 12 bases. Germline V lookup: CDR1 MDHEN, CDR2 SYDVKM.

This clonotype came up a few times. The chain recombines TRBV6-5 with TRBJ2-7, with 9 bases fitting TRBD1. V gave up 4 bases and J gave up 5 bases; unmatched junction bases: 0. Germline CDR1 is MNHEY and CDR2 is SVGAGI. This CDR3 is 12 amino acids long. In DNA form, the CDR3 reads TGTGCCAGCAGTTGGACAGGGGACGAGCAGTACTTC. It encodes CASSWTGDEQYF.